One sample yielded the 25 T cell receptor beta chains listed below, sequenced in a study of shared T cell receptors in the human thymus. Sequencing was performed with immunoSEQ multiplex PCR; in TCRdb, only in-frame clones are kept and a portion is missing. The data show some 760,000 clones, 75% to 90% seen once. The data were also submitted as part of a second study, on human thymus T cells.

The sequenced sample was thymocytes. The source of these receptors is a girl less than two years old with a congenital heart defect.

The chain joins TRBV28 to TRBJ2-1; 9 bases are a match to TRBD2. The V gene end was trimmed by 5 bases and the J gene end by 3 bases; junction bases not matched to a gene: 14. Germline-derived CDR1 and CDR2 are MDHEN and SYDVKM. The CDR3 consists of 18 residues. The CDR3 sequence: CASSDGCQRGESYNEQFF. The CDR3 DNA reads as TGTGCCAGCAGTGACGGGTGTCAGCGGGGGGAGAGCTACAATGAGCAGTTCTTC.

The chain carries TRBV27 and TRBJ1-1; no reliable D call. In germline, CDR1 is MNHEY, CDR2 SMNVEV (reference sequence). The CDR3 contains 15 residues. Trimming cost V 3 bases and J 1 base, with 12 bases left between them. This CDR3 is CASSFRREANTEAFF. The CDR3 DNA follows: TGTGCCAGCAGTTTCCGGAGGGAGGCGAACACTGAAGCTTTCTTT.

In this sample, this clone turned up once. This rearrangement joins TRBV14 to TRBJ1-1; 8 bases fit TRBD1. Germline V CDR1 and CDR2: SGHDN, FVKESK. The CDR3 runs to 17 residues. Losses at the gene ends were 4 bases for V and 9 bases for J; bases not matched to a gene: 19. CDR3 DNA sequence: TGTGCCAGCAGCCCAAGGATTATCGCAGGGGGCCAGTTGAAAGCTTTCTTT. This gives the protein CASSPRIIAGGQLKAFF.

V gene TRBV6-6 combines with J gene TRBJ2-7; 7 nucleotides agree with TRBD1. V dropped 5 bases and J dropped 2; count of bases not matched to a gene: 12. In germline, CDR1 is MNHNY, CDR2 SVGAGI (reference sequence). This CDR3 comprises 16 residues. DNA for the CDR3: TGTGCCAGCAGTCCACAAGACACCGGGACAGCCTACGAGCAGTACTTC. Protein: CASSPQDTGTAYEQYF.

The rearrangement joins TRBV7-2 to TRBJ2-3; the match to TRBD2 covers 14 bases. The germline CDR1 and CDR2 sequences are SGHTA and FQGNSA. V lost 1 base, J lost 0 bases, and 6 bases stayed unmatched. CDR3 length equals 19 residues. DNA of the CDR3: TGTGCCAGCAGCTTAGGTATACGGACTAGCGGGGGGAGCACAGATACGCAGTATTTT. Its protein is CASSLGIRTSGGSTDTQYF. Complete variable domain (other parts from reference TRBV7-2 and TRBJ2-3): GAGVSQSPSNKVTEKGKDVELRCDPISGHTALYWYRQSLGQGLEFLIYFQGNSAPDKSGLPSDRFSAERTGGSVSTLTIQRTQQEDSAVYLCASSLGIRTSGGSTDTQYFGPGTRLTVL.

This chain joins TRBV18 and TRBJ1-2; D may be TRBD1 (6 bases). Per the germline V gene, CDR1 is KGHSH and CDR2 is LQKENI. Trimming cost V 5 bases and J 8 bases, with 15 bases left between them. The CDR3 is 13 amino acids. The CDR3 DNA sequence: TGTGCCAGCTCAACCACCGGACAGAGAGGCTACACCTTC. It encodes CASSTTGQRGYTF.

The chain combines TRBV5-6 with TRBJ2-7; possibly TRBD2 for D (5 bases). This CDR3 has 14 amino acids. The germline V gene encodes CDR1 SGHDT and CDR2 YYEEEE. The ends were cut back, 5 bases at V and 6 bases at J, with 18 bases in the middle. CDR3 coding DNA: TGTGCCAGCAGTCATGAGGGTCCGGGATGCGAGCAGTACTTC. This codes for CASSHEGPGCEQYF.

V usage is TRBV5-8 and J usage is TRBJ2-5, with D possibly TRBD1 on 5 matching bases. Germline CDR1 and CDR2: SGHTS and YDEGEE. V was shortened by 0 bases and J by 1 base, with 7 bases between the two germline ends. This CDR3 is 14 amino acids long. CDR3 protein: CASSLVDSQETQYF. DNA of the CDR3: TGTGCCAGCAGCTTGGTAGACAGCCAAGAGACCCAGTACTTC.

This chain joins TRBV6-1 and TRBJ1-2; TRBD1 matches at 7 bases. This CDR3 is 18 amino acids long. Germline CDR1 is MNHNS and CDR2 is SASEGT. V gave up 3 bases and J gave up 0 bases; unmatched junction bases: 13. The CDR3 reads CASSESRTGASSNYGYTF. DNA of the CDR3: TGTGCCAGCAGTGAGTCGCGGACAGGCGCATCCTCTAACTATGGCTACACCTTC.

The V gene is TRBV15, the J gene TRBJ1-2; no firm D call. V lost 3 bases and J lost 3, with 14 bases in between. Germline CDR1 LNHNV, CDR2 YYDKDF (reference sequence). This CDR3 spans 15 amino acids. For the CDR3, the DNA is TGTGCCACCAGCAGGATGGATGACTCGGACTATGGCTACACCTTC. Amino acids: CATSRMDDSDYGYTF.

This chain links TRBV5-1 with TRBJ2-5; no firm D call. V was trimmed by 4 bases and J by 3 bases, leaving 7 bases between them. Looked up from germline, CDR1 is SGHRS and CDR2 is YFSETQ. This CDR3 region has 12 residues. CDR3 region: CASSGQKETQYF. The CDR3 DNA reads as TGCGCCAGCAGCGGGCAGAAAGAGACCCAGTACTTC.

The V call is TRBV18, the J call TRBJ1-2; 11 nucleotides agree with TRBD1. This CDR3 has 16 residues. With V trimmed by 3 bases and J by 4 bases, 7 bases remained unmatched. The germline V gene encodes CDR1 KGHSH and CDR2 LQKENI. CDR3: CASSPTGTGGFYGYTF. CDR3 bases: TGTGCCAGCTCACCGACCGGGACAGGGGGGTTCTATGGCTACACCTTC. The variable domain in full, completed from reference TRBV18 and TRBJ1-2, reads NAGVMQNPRHLVRRRGQEARLRCSPMKGHSHVYWYRQLPEEGLKFMVYLQKENIIDESGMPKERFSAEFPKEGPSILRIQQVVRGDSAAYFCASSPTGTGGFYGYTFGSGTRLTVV.

The chain links TRBV11-2 to TRBJ2-7; weak D call: TRBD1 (6 bases). With 4 bases removed from V and 5 bases from J, the gap between germline ends came to 24 bases. This CDR3 contains 17 residues. The germline V gene encodes CDR1 SGHAT and CDR2 FQNNGV. The CDR3 here is CASSCSQTGFPSNEQYF. CDR3 nucleotide sequence: TGTGCCAGCAGCTGTTCTCAAACAGGGTTTCCATCGAACGAGCAGTACTTC.

This chain links TRBV10-3 with TRBJ2-5, with D tentatively TRBD1 (7 bases). CDR1 ENHRY and CDR2 SYGVKD come from the germline V gene. The CDR3 spans 16 residues. Between the trimmed V and J ends, which lost 0 bases and 1 base, there was a span of 12 bases. The CDR3 sequence: CAISESSGGPQETQYF. The CDR3 coding sequence is TGTGCCATCAGTGAGTCTTCAGGGGGGCCCCAAGAGACCCAGTACTTC.

The gene calls are TRBV28 and TRBJ1-1, with 8 bases matching TRBD1. In germline, CDR1 is MDHEN, CDR2 SYDVKM. This CDR3 contains 23 residues. V was pared by 7 bases and J by 1 base, with 32 bases of the junction left unmatched. Here the CDR3 DNA reads TGTGCCAGCATAGACCCCCCCCTAACAGGGGGATTGTTGTTCCCGACCTGGAACACTGAAGCTTTCTTT. Encoded protein: CASIDPPLTGGLLFPTWNTEAFF.

This clone showed up just once. V gene TRBV5-5 combines with J gene TRBJ1-2; D not resolved. From germline, CDR1 is SGHKS and CDR2 YYEKEE (reference sequence). Trimming left V 4 bases short and J 5 bases short, with 15 bases between. The CDR3 has 14 amino acids. CDR3 protein: CASSQGLQSYGYTF. CDR3 coding DNA: TGTGCCAGCAGCCAAGGACTCCAATCGTATGGCTACACCTTC.

The chain is built from TRBV11-2 and TRBJ1-2, with D perhaps TRBD1 (6 bases). CDR3 length: 16 amino acids. Germline CDR1 SGHAT, CDR2 FQNNGV. Trimming left V 5 bases short and J 5 bases short, with 21 bases between. The CDR3 nucleotides read TGTGCCAGCAGCCCTGGGACATCCATAGGAGAATATGGCTACACCTTC. Translated, it gives CASSPGTSIGEYGYTF.

The chain joins TRBV7-2 to TRBJ1-5; a possible D gene is TRBD1 (6 bases). Per the germline V gene, CDR1 is SGHTA and CDR2 is FQGNSA. The CDR3 length is 14 residues. V lost 4 bases, J lost 4 bases, and 11 bases lay in between. CDR3 residues: CASSYDRPNQPQHF. DNA for the CDR3: TGTGCCAGCAGCTATGACAGGCCTAATCAGCCCCAGCATTTT.

The chain combines TRBV30 with TRBJ1-4, with D perhaps matching TRBD1 (6 bases). Trimming took 2 bases from V and 8 from J, leaving 21 bases between them. The CDR3 extends over 16 amino acids. CDR1 and CDR2 (germline): GTSNPN, SVGIG (reference sequence). CDR3 region: CAWSPTGTELGEKLFF. For the CDR3, the DNA is TGTGCCTGGAGTCCAACAGGGACGGAACTGGGCGAAAAACTGTTTTTT.

This chain links TRBV14 with TRBJ1-1; TRBD1 matches at 8 bases. Looked up from germline, CDR1 is SGHDN and CDR2 is FVKESK. With V trimmed by 5 bases and J by 0 bases, 23 bases remained unmatched. CDR3 length: 21 amino acids. Here the CDR3 reads CASSGILAHGQGRAMNTEAFF. The CDR3 bases are TGTGCCAGCAGCGGAATTCTGGCGCATGGACAGGGTAGAGCCATGAACACTGAAGCTTTCTTT.

The chain combines TRBV4-2 with TRBJ1-1, with D perhaps TRBD1 (6 bases). CDR3 length: 15 residues. Germline V CDR1 and CDR2: LGHNA, YNFKEQ. V was cut by 0 bases and J by 2 bases, with 10 bases left in between. CDR3 region: CASSQDTGTNTEAFF. CDR3 in DNA: TGTGCCAGCAGCCAAGACACAGGGACCAACACTGAAGCTTTCTTT.

This clone was observed a single time. The chain uses TRBV5-4 and TRBJ2-3; possibly TRBD2 for D (5 bases). CDR3 length equals 16 residues. Between the trimmed V and J ends, which lost 0 bases and 4 bases, there was a span of 15 bases. Looked up from germline, CDR1 is SGHNT and CDR2 is YYREEE (reference sequence). This CDR3 is CASSLVRTYHPDTQYF. CDR3 coding DNA: TGTGCCAGCAGCTTGGTGCGGACTTACCACCCAGATACGCAGTATTTT.

The CDR3 DNA reads as TGTGCCAGCAGCTTAGTGAGCCCAGACAGGGGAGCTATCTATGGCTACACCTTC. This translates into CASSLVSPDRGAIYGYTF. The J gene is TRBJ1-2, the V gene TRBV7-2, with 8 nucleotides matching TRBD1. The V gene's germline CDR1 is SGHTA and CDR2 FQGNSA. The V and J ends lost 1 base and 4 bases, in that order; junction bases with no gene match: 14. The CDR3 extends over 18 amino acids.

The chain combines TRBV5-1 with TRBJ1-2, with D possibly being TRBD1 (6 bases). There are 15 residues in the CDR3. V was trimmed by 3 bases and J by 7 bases, leaving 19 bases between them. In germline, CDR1 is SGHRS, CDR2 YFSETQ. The CDR3 spells CASSSALTGLVGYTF. The CDR3 nucleotides are TGCGCCAGCAGCTCGGCCCTTACAGGGTTGGTTGGCTACACCTTC.

The CDR3 nucleotides are TGTGCCAGCAGCTTGGCCCTGTGGGTTGCGGGGGGAATTGGCTACACCTTC. Encoded protein: CASSLALWVAGGIGYTF. The chain recombines TRBV5-6 with TRBJ1-2; tentatively, D is TRBD1 (5 bases). The V gene's germline CDR1 is SGHDT and CDR2 YYEEEE. CDR3 size: 17 residues. V lost 0 bases to trimming and J lost 7 bases, with 22 bases between them.